One and the same sample provided the 29 T cell receptor beta chains below, sequenced in a study of blood T cell repertoires in COVID-19. Using immunoSEQ multiplex PCR, the repertoire was profiled, and TCRdb retains in-frame clones only, with some absent. This table holds roughly 85,000 clones, 70% to 90% found once. The sample taken for sequencing was peripheral blood. These receptors originate from a man between 50 and 59 years old with active or convalescent COVID-19.

The V gene is TRBV28, the J gene TRBJ2-5, with 9 bases matching TRBD2. The CDR3 runs 14 residues. V gave up 3 bases and J gave up 7 bases; unmatched junction bases: 6. Germline CDR1 is MDHEN and CDR2 is SYDVKM. The CDR3 reads CASSLTSGAGTQYF. CDR3 sequence (DNA): TGTGCCAGCAGTTTGACTAGCGGAGCCGGGACCCAGTACTTC.

This rearrangement joins TRBV4-3 to TRBJ2-3; the match to TRBD2 covers 13 bases. The V segment lost 0 bases and the J segment 2 bases; nucleotides outside the gene matches: 5. There are 18 residues in the CDR3. Germline V gene data show CDR1 as LGHNA and CDR2 as YSLEER. As DNA, the CDR3 is TGCGCCAGCAGCCAAGATATGACTAGCGGGGGGTACACAGATACGCAGTATTTT. Encoded protein: CASSQDMTSGGYTDTQYF.

The chain is built from TRBV4-3 and TRBJ2-7, with TRBD1 matching over 7 bases. The CDR3 runs 15 residues. Germline CDR1 is LGHNA and CDR2 is YSLEER. J was trimmed by 2 bases and V by 2 bases; bases with no gene match: 6. The CDR3 DNA reads as TGCGCCAGCAGCCAATCCACAGGGGAACCCTACGAGCAGTACTTC. Its protein product is CASSQSTGEPYEQYF.

The chain has TRBV7-2 and TRBJ1-4; 7 positions agree with TRBD1. The CDR3 covers 15 residues. Germline CDR1 SGHTA, CDR2 FQGNSA. V gave up 5 bases and J gave up 5 bases; unmatched junction bases: 8. CDR3 nucleotides: TGTGCCAGCAGCCCCAGGGACAGAGGGAATGAAAAACTGTTTTTT. Its protein product is CASSPRDRGNEKLFF.

Worth noting for this clone: In the same sample, other DNA sequences code for this CDR3. V and J are TRBV19 and TRBJ2-3; 8 nucleotides match TRBD1. There are 14 residues in the CDR3. The V gene's germline CDR1 is LNHDA and CDR2 SQIVND (reference sequence). With 4 bases clipped from V and 2 bases from J, the junction kept 2 bases outside the gene matches. The CDR3, as DNA: TGTGCCAGTAGTAGACAGGGGAACACAGATACGCAGTATTTT. This encodes CASSRQGNTDTQYF.

This chain uses TRBV30 with TRBJ1-2; D not certain. Germline CDR1 is GTSNPN and CDR2 is SVGIG (reference sequence). The V end was cut by 0 bases, the J end by 2 bases, with 10 bases between. The CDR3 runs 14 residues. CDR3 nucleotide sequence: TGTGCCTGGAGTGTCAAGGGAGGGAACTATGGCTACACCTTC. This codes for CAWSVKGGNYGYTF.

This clone was seen ten or more times. V usage is TRBV11-2 and J usage is TRBJ1-2, with 7 bases fitting TRBD1. The junction had 3 bases not matched to a gene; V was cut back by 5 bases and J by 3 bases. CDR3 length equals 13 residues. In germline, CDR1 is SGHAT, CDR2 FQNNGV. This CDR3 reads CASSTDRDYGYTF. The CDR3, as DNA: TGTGCCAGCAGCACCGACAGGGACTATGGCTACACCTTC.

The chain recombines TRBV10-3 with TRBJ2-7, with TRBD1 matching over 9 bases. The CDR3 totals 14 residues. The V gene end was trimmed by 2 bases and the J gene end by 2 bases; junction bases not matched to a gene: 1. CDR1 ENHRY and CDR2 SYGVKD come from the germline V gene. Here the CDR3 DNA reads TGTGCCATCAGTGAGGGACAGGGGACCTACGAGCAGTACTTC. Its protein product is CAISEGQGTYEQYF.

V and J are TRBV2 and TRBJ2-7, with a tentative D call TRBD2 (6 bases). Germline loops: CDR1 SNHLY, CDR2 FYNNEI. This CDR3 comprises 15 residues. V dropped 4 bases and J dropped 5 bases, with 18 bases sitting between them. The CDR3 spells CASSASTGLFNEQYF. CDR3 nucleotide sequence: TGTGCCAGCAGTGCTTCTACGGGACTCTTCAACGAGCAGTACTTC.

The genes are TRBV19 and TRBJ2-2; D uncertain. CDR1 and CDR2 (germline): LNHDA, SQIVND (reference sequence). The CDR3 is made up of 16 amino acids. Trimming removed 4 bases from V and 2 bases from J, with 14 bases in between. Written as DNA, the CDR3 is TGTGCCAGTAGTACGAGAGACTGGTCCAACACCGGGGAGCTGTTTTTT. Its protein is CASSTRDWSNTGELFF.

This chain links TRBV5-1 with TRBJ1-1; D is uncertain. From germline, CDR1 is SGHRS and CDR2 YFSETQ. The V end was cut by 0 bases, the J end by 1 base, with 7 bases between. The CDR3 runs 14 residues. CDR3 sequence reads: CASSLDAANTEAFF. For the CDR3, the DNA is TGCGCCAGCAGCTTGGATGCGGCGAACACTGAAGCTTTCTTT.

The chain has TRBV4-3 and TRBJ2-5; the match to TRBD2 covers 14 bases. Germline CDR1 reads LGHNA; CDR2 reads YSLEER. V dropped 4 bases and J dropped 1; count of bases not matched to a gene: 11. The CDR3 length is 19 residues. The CDR3 sequence: CASSRTGTSGGWGQETQYF. CDR3 sequence (DNA): TGCGCCAGCAGCCGAACCGGGACTAGCGGGGGTTGGGGCCAAGAGACCCAGTACTTC.

The rearrangement joins TRBV3-1 (or the pseudogene TRBV3-2) to TRBJ2-7; 12 bases are shared with TRBD2. The CDR3 has 15 residues. The germline V gene has CDR1 LGHDT and CDR2 YNNKEL (reference sequence). The V and J ends lost 2 bases and 7 bases, in that order; junction bases with no gene match: 6. The CDR3 nucleotides read TGTGCCAGCAGCCAACGGCTAGCGGGAGGGTGGGAGCAGTACTTC. Its translation: CASSQRLAGGWEQYF.

CDR3 bases: TGTGCCAGCAGCCCGACAGGGTCATCTGAAAAACTGTTTTTT. This sequence encodes CASSPTGSSEKLFF. The chain joins TRBV7-9 to TRBJ1-4; 7 bases map to TRBD1. Germline CDR1 SEHNR, CDR2 FQNEAQ (reference sequence). Germline trimming cut 5 bases from V and 7 bases from J; bases unmatched to any gene: 7. There are 14 residues in the CDR3.

The rearrangement joins TRBV5-6 to TRBJ1-2; D perhaps matches TRBD1 (5 bases). From germline, CDR1 is SGHDT and CDR2 YYEEEE. Trimming removed 2 bases at V and 6 bases at J, with 11 bases between. CDR3 length: 13 amino acids. In DNA form, the CDR3 reads TGTGCCAGCAGCTTTGCGGGGGTGGATGGCTACACCTTC. As protein: CASSFAGVDGYTF.

J is TRBJ2-7 and V is TRBV5-4, with 10 bases matching TRBD2. From germline, CDR1 is SGHNT and CDR2 YYREEE (reference sequence). J lost 2 bases, V lost 3 bases, and 8 bases had no gene match. This CDR3 spans 16 amino acids. The CDR3: CASSSAGLADTYEQYF. CDR3 bases: TGTGCCAGCAGCTCAGCAGGACTAGCGGATACCTACGAGCAGTACTTC.

The table lists this clone with a count of one. The rearrangement links TRBV7-8 to TRBJ1-1; 8 nucleotides match TRBD1. The V and J ends lost 8 bases and 4 bases, in that order; junction bases with no gene match: 18. Germline V gene sequence: CDR1 SGHVS, CDR2 FQNEAQ. This CDR3 spans 17 amino acids. In DNA, the CDR3 is TGTGCCAGCCACCGCGGACAGGGTTTTATCTACGGCACTGAAGCTTTCTTT. Its protein product is CASHRGQGFIYGTEAFF.

This sequence joins TRBV28 and TRBJ2-7; D possibly corresponds to TRBD2 (6 bases). The CDR3 is 15 residues long. Between the trimmed V and J ends, which lost 5 bases and 0 bases, there was a span of 14 bases. Germline V lookup: CDR1 MDHEN, CDR2 SYDVKM. In DNA, the CDR3 is TGTGCCAGCAGTACTCCGGGACTCCTCTCCTACGAGCAGTACTTC. Its protein is CASSTPGLLSYEQYF. Full variable domain (outside the CDR3, taken from reference TRBV28 and TRBJ2-7): DVKVTQSSRYLVKRTGEKVFLECVQDMDHENMFWYRQDPGLGLRLIYFSYDVKMKEKGDIPEGYSVSREKKERFSLILESASTNQTSMYLCASSTPGLLSYEQYFGPGTRLTVT.

This clone was counted between two and nine times. The gene calls are TRBV28 and TRBJ2-7, with 14 bases lining up with TRBD2. The CDR3 sequence is 14 residues long. The germline V gene has CDR1 MDHEN and CDR2 SYDVKM. V shed 5 bases and J 6 bases; nucleotides not matched to a gene: 3. The CDR3 spells CASSGTSGRGEQYF. CDR3 sequence (DNA): TGTGCCAGCAGTGGGACTAGCGGGAGAGGCGAGCAGTACTTC. Variable domain in full (rest from reference TRBV28 and TRBJ2-7): DVKVTQSSRYLVKRTGEKVFLECVQDMDHENMFWYRQDPGLGLRLIYFSYDVKMKEKGDIPEGYSVSREKKERFSLILESASTNQTSMYLCASSGTSGRGEQYFGPGTRLTVT.

The chain carries TRBV24-1 and TRBJ1-5, with D tentatively TRBD1 (6 bases). This CDR3 is built from 14 residues. Between the trimmed V and J ends, which lost 2 bases and 6 bases, there was a span of 10 bases. Germline V gene lookup returns CDR1 KGHDR and CDR2 SFDVKD. The CDR3: CATSDSGGFQPQHF. CDR3 nucleotides: TGTGCCACCAGTGATTCTGGGGGCTTTCAGCCCCAGCATTTT.

This clone is a singleton in its sample. The chain has TRBV18 and TRBJ2-3; possibly TRBD1 for D (6 bases). Germline assignment: CDR1 KGHSH and CDR2 LQKENI. The CDR3 totals 15 residues. Trimming stripped 3 bases from V and 3 bases from J, with 13 bases between. The CDR3 coding sequence is TGTGCCAGCTCACCTGCCAGGGGAAGGACAGATACGCAGTATTTT. Its protein product is CASSPARGRTDTQYF.

The genes are TRBV12-3 or TRBV12-4 and TRBJ1-1, with D unresolved. This CDR3 is built from 10 residues. V lost 6 bases, J lost 11 bases, and 10 bases lay in between. The CDR3: CASRACVAFF. The CDR3 DNA is TGTGCCAGCAGGGCCTGTGTGGCTTTCTTT.

This clone was seen a single time. The V call is TRBV19, the J call TRBJ2-7; 7 nucleotides line up with TRBD1. The CDR3 runs to 14 residues. Germline V gene lookup returns CDR1 LNHDA and CDR2 SQIVND (reference sequence). V dropped 5 bases and J dropped 2; count of bases not matched to a gene: 6. The CDR3 nucleotides read TGTGCCAGTAGTGCCCGGGACAGTCCCTACGAGCAGTACTTC. Translated, it gives CASSARDSPYEQYF.

The gene calls are TRBV25-1 and TRBJ1-3, with a tentative D call TRBD1 (6 bases). V lost 5 bases and J lost 2, with 10 bases in between. This CDR3 is built from 14 residues. Germline CDR1 MGHDK, CDR2 SYGVNS. Here the CDR3 reads CASSKQGAGNTIYF. The CDR3 region has the DNA TGTGCCAGCAGTAAACAGGGAGCTGGAAACACCATATATTTT.

V usage is TRBV7-2 and J usage is TRBJ2-1; TRBD2 is a possible D gene (6 bases). This CDR3 contains 15 residues. V gave up 5 bases and J gave up 4 bases, with 15 bases separating them. CDR1 and CDR2 (germline): SGHTA, FQGNSA. This chain's CDR3 is CASSPQAGPYNEQFF. CDR3 DNA sequence: TGTGCCAGCAGCCCCCAGGCGGGGCCTTACAATGAGCAGTTCTTC.

The chain has TRBV5-1 and TRBJ1-1; the match to TRBD1 covers 12 bases. The CDR3 is 15 amino acids. V trimming: 10 bases; J trimming: 0 bases; junction bases outside the gene matches: 7. Germline V gene sequence: CDR1 SGHRS, CDR2 YFSETQ. CDR3 DNA sequence: TGCGCCTCACGAGGGACAGGGGGCTTGAACACTGAAGCTTTCTTT. The encoded protein is CASRGTGGLNTEAFF.

The V and J genes are TRBV7-2 and TRBJ1-2; 9 bases match TRBD1. CDR3 length: 16 amino acids. Per the germline V gene, CDR1 is SGHTA and CDR2 is FQGNSA. J lost 0 bases, V lost 5 bases, and 7 bases had no gene match. CDR3 protein: CASSPTGGSANYGYTF. The CDR3 DNA sequence: TGTGCCAGCAGCCCCACAGGGGGCAGTGCTAACTATGGCTACACCTTC.

The chain is built from TRBV6-6 and TRBJ1-2; perhaps TRBD1 as D (5 bases). This CDR3 is 13 amino acids long. CDR1 and CDR2 from the germline V gene are MNHNY and SVGAGI (reference sequence). The V end was cut by 0 bases, the J end by 6 bases, with 8 bases between. The CDR3 DNA sequence: TGTGCCAGCAGTTACTCAGGACACGATGGCTACACCTTC. Translating it yields CASSYSGHDGYTF.

The chain combines TRBV5-8 with TRBJ2-3; D might be TRBD1 (6 bases). This CDR3 is 15 amino acids long. Per germline, CDR1 SGHTS and CDR2 YDEGEE. Trimming shortened V by 2 bases and J by 4 bases, and 14 bases separated the two germline ends. This CDR3 reads CASSFPGEGSDTQYF. The CDR3 DNA is TGTGCCAGCAGCTTTCCAGGGGAAGGGTCAGATACGCAGTATTTT.